This T cell receptor beta chain was captured by sequencing in a study of CD8 T cells in ankylosing spondylitis. 5'-RACE, quantitative and with molecular barcodes, yielded the TCR beta libraries. TCRdb reprocessed the 5' RACE reads with MiXCR, giving one entry per CDR3 protein. The sample holds some 840,000 distinct CDR3 sequences, roughly 10% seen once. Findings and limits, study-wide: A TCR beta motif of several highly homologous variants seemed to mark ankylosing spondylitis blood. Matched ankylosing spondylitis synovial fluid reportedly contained a significantly enriched population of disease-linked clones.

In this sample, this clonotype turned up many times. The antigen remains unidentified. Germline assignment: CDR1 SGHVS and CDR2 FNYEAQ. V gave up 5 bases and J gave up 2 bases; unmatched junction bases: 1. The CDR3 loop spans 13 amino acids. The source of this sequence is a male donor with ankylosing spondylitis. This chain links TRBV7-6 with TRBJ2-3, with 7 bases fitting TRBD2. The source material was blood, either unsorted or a sorted T cell fraction (not recorded which). CDR3 residues: CASSRDYTDTQYF. CDR3 DNA sequence: TGTGCCAGCAGCCGGGACTACACAGATACGCAGTATTTT.